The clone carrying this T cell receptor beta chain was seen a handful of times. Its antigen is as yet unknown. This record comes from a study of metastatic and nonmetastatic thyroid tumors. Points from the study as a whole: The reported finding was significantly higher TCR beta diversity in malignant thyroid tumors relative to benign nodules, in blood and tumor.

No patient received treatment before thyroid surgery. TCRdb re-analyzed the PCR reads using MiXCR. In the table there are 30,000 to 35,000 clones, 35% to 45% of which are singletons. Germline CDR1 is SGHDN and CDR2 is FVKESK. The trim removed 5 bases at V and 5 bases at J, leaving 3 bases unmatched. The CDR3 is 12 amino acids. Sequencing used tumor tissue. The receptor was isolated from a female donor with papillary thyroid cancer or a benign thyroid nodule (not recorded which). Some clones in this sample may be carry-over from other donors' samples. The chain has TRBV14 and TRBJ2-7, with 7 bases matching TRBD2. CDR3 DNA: TGTGCCAGCAGCATGGGGGGGGACGAGCAGTACTTC. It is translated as CASSMGGDEQYF.